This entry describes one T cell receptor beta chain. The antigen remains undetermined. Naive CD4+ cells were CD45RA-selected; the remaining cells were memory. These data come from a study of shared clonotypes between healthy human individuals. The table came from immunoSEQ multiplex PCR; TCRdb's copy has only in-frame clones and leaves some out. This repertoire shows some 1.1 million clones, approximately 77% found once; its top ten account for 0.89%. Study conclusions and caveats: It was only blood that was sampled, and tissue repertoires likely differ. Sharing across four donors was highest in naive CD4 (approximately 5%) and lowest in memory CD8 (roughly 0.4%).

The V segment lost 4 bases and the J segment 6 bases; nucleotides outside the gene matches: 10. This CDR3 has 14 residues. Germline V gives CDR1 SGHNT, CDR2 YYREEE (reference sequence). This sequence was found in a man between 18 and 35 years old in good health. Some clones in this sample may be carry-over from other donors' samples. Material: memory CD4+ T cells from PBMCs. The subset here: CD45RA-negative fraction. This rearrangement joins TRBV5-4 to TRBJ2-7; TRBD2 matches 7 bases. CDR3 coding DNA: TGTGCCAGCAGCCCCGGCGGGAGTGGTCTCGAGCAGTACTTC. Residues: CASSPGGSGLEQYF.